This T cell receptor beta chain derives from a study of T cell repertoires in cytomegalovirus infection. In the study overall: Used in the study were CMV epitopes, some recently identified and HLA-C-restricted, others well-studied and HLA-B-restricted. Carrying CMV and the relevant HLA type showed in public TCR beta signatures.

TCRdb reanalysed the reads using MiXCR and keeps one entry per CDR3 protein. Of 310,000 or so distinct CDR3 sequences detected, roughly 25% appear once; the ten largest clones hold 10% to 15%. Regarding this clonotype: What it recognizes is unknown. Its ends do not fully match the called genes, so a read error is possible.

The study, taken as a whole, reports: Across the ex vivo response, the dominant clonotypes were HLA-C-restricted CMV-specific TCR beta clonotypes. Using cumulative public TCR beta family frequency, the authors identified those who carried CMV together with the relevant HLA.

Sequenced here: cultured PBMCs, sampled from culture after CMV antigen stimulation. The receptor was derived from a human donor in good health (CMV status not recorded). Some clones in this sample may be carry-over from other donors' samples.

As DNA, the CDR3 is TGTGCCAGCAGCCCAGGAGAGTACACCGGGGAGCTGTTTTTT. Its protein is CASSPGEYTGELFF. The genes are TRBV4-1 and TRBJ2-2; D ambiguous. This CDR3 spans 14 amino acids. Germline CDR1 and CDR2: MGHRA and YSYEKL.